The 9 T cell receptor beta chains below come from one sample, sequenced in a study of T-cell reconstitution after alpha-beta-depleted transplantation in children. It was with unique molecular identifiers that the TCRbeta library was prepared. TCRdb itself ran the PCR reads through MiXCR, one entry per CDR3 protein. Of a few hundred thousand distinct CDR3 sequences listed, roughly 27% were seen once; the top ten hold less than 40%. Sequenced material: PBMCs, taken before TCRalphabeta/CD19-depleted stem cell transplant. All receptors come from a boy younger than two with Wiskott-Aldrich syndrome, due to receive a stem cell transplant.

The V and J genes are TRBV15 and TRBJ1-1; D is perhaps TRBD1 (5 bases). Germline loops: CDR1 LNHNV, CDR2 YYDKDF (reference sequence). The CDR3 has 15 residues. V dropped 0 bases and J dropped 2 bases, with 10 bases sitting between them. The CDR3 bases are TGTGCCACCAGCAGAGATAGGGGCCCTAACACTGAAGCTTTCTTT. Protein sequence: CATSRDRGPNTEAFF. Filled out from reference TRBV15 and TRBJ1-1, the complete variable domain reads DAMVIQNPRYQVTQFGKPVTLSCSQTLNHNVMYWYQQKSSQAPKLLFHYYDKDFNNEADTPDNFQSRRPNTSFCFLDIRSPGLGDTAMYLCATSRDRGPNTEAFFGQGTRLTVV.

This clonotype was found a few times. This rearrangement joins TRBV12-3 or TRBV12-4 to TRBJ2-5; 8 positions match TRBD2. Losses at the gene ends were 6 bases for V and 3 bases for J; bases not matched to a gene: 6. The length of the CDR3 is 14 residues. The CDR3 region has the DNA TGTGCCAGCAGGCGGACTAGCATAGAAGAGACCCAGTACTTC. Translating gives CASRRTSIEETQYF.

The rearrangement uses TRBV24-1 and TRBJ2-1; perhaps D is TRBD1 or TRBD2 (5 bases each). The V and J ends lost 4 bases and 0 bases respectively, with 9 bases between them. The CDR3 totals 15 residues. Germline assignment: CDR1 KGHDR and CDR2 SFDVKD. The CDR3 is CATSDPGPSYNEQFF. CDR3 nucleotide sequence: TGTGCCACCAGTGACCCGGGACCCTCCTACAATGAGCAGTTCTTC.

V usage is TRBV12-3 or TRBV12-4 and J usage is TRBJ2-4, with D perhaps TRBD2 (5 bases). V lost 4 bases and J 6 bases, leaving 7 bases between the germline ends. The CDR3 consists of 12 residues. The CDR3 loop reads CASSSSGNIQYF. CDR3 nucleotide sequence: TGTGCCAGCAGTTCCAGCGGAAACATTCAGTACTTC.

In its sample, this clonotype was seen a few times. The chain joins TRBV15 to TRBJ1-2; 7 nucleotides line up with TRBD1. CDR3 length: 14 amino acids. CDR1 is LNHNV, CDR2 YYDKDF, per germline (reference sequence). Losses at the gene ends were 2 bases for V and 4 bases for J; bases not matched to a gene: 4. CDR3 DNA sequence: TGTGCCACCAGCAGATCGACAGGGAGCTATGGCTACACCTTC. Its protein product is CATSRSTGSYGYTF.

The CDR3 DNA sequence: TGTGCCAGCAGTTTATTGTCGAACACTGAAGCTTTCTTT. Amino acids: CASSLLSNTEAFF. The chain is built from TRBV27 and TRBJ1-1; no clear D gene. V lost 1 base and J 1 base, leaving 4 bases between the germline ends. This CDR3 is 13 amino acids long. Germline values: CDR1 MNHEY, CDR2 SMNVEV (reference sequence).

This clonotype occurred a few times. The CDR3 DNA follows: TGTGCCAGCAGCCAATCTCGACTAGTGCGCGAGGGCACAGATACGCAGTATTTT. Its protein is CASSQSRLVREGTDTQYF. V and J are TRBV14 and TRBJ2-3; D may be TRBD2 (6 bases). Germline lookup yields CDR1 SGHDN and CDR2 FVKESK. Trimming pared 2 bases from V and 1 base from J, leaving 19 bases between. CDR3 size: 18 residues.

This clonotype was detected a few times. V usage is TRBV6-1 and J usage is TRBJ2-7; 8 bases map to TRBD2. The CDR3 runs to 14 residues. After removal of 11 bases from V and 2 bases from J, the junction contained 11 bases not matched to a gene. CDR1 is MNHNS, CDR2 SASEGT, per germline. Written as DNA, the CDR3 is TGTGCCGGGGGACTAGGGGGGCTCCCCTACGAGCAGTACTTC. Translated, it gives CAGGLGGLPYEQYF.

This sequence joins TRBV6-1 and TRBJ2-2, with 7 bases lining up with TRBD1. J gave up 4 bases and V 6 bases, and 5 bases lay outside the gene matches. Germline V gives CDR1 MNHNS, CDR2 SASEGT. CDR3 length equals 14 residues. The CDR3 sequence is CASRPQGFTGELFF. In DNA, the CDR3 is TGTGCCAGCAGGCCACAGGGGTTCACCGGGGAGCTGTTTTTT.